This T cell receptor (beta chain) was profiled in a study of T cell changes during pregnancy in multiple sclerosis. V lost 2 bases, J lost 2 bases, and 4 bases stayed unmatched. Germline values: CDR1 MNHEY, CDR2 SMNVEV (reference sequence). The CDR3 is made up of 15 amino acids. TCRdb keeps only in-frame clones here, not all; method: immunoSEQ multiplex PCR. The sample carries tens of thousands of clones, roughly 90% recorded once. This TCR came from a female donor with multiple sclerosis, enrolled in a pregnancy study. The sequencing used peripheral blood, collected before pregnancy. This chain links TRBV27 with TRBJ2-7; 9 bases are a match to TRBD2. The CDR3 DNA reads as TGTGCCAGCAGTTTAGTGACTAGCGGACCCTACGAGCAGTACTTC. Its protein is CASSLVTSGPYEQYF.